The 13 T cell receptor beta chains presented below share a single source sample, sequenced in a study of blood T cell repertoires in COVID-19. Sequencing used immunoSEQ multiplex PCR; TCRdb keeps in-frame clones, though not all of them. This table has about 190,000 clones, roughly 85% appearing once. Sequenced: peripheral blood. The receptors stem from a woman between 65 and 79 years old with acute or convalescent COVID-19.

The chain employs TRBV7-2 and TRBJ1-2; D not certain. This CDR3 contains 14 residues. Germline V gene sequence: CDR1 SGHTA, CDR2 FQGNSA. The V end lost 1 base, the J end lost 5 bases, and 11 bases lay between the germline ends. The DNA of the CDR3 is TGTGCCAGCAGCTTAGTGGAGGCCTTGTATGGCTACACCTTC. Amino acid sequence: CASSLVEALYGYTF.

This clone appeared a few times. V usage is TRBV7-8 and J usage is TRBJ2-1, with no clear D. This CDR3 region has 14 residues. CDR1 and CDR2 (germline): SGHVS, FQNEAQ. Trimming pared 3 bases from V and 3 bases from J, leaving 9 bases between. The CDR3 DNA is TGTGCCAGCAGCTTGGGTGGAGACTACAATGAGCAGTTCTTC. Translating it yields CASSLGGDYNEQFF.

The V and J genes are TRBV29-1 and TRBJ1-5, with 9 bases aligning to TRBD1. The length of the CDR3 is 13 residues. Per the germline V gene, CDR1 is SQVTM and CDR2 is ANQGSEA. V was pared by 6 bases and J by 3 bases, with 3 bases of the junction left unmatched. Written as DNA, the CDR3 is TGCAGCGTCGGGACAGGGCCCAATCAGCCCCAGCATTTT. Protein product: CSVGTGPNQPQHF.

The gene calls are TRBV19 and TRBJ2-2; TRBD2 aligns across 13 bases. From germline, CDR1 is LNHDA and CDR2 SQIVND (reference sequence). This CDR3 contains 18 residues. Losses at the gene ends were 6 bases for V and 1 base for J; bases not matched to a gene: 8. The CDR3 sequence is CASRPRGLAGKNTGELFF. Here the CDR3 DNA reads TGTGCCAGTAGACCTAGGGGACTAGCGGGAAAGAACACCGGGGAGCTGTTTTTT.

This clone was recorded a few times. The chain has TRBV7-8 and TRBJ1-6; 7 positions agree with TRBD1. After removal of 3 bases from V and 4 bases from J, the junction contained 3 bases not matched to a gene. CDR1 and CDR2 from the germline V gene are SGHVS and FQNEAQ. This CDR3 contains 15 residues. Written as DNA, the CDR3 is TGTGCCAGCAGCTTCGAGACAGGGTATAATTCACCCCTCCACTTT. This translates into CASSFETGYNSPLHF.

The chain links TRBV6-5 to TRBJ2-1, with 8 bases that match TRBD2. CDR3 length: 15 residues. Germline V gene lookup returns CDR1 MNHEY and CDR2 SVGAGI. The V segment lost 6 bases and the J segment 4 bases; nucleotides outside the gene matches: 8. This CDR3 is CASRLTSGAYNEQFF. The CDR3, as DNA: TGTGCCAGCAGACTAACTAGCGGAGCTTACAATGAGCAGTTCTTC.

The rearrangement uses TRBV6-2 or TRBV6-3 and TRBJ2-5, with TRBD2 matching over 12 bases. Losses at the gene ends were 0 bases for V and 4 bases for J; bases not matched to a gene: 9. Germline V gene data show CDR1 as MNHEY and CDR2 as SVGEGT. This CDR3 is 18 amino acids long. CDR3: CASSYSRASGRGRETQYF. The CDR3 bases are TGTGCCAGCAGTTACTCGAGGGCTAGCGGGAGGGGTCGAGAGACCCAGTACTTC.

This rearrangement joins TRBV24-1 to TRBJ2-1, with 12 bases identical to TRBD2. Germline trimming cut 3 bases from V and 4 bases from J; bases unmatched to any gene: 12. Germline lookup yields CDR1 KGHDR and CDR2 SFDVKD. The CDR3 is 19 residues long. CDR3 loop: CATSDPSLTSGSSYNEQFF. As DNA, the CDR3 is TGTGCCACCAGTGATCCTTCCTTGACTAGCGGGAGCTCTTACAATGAGCAGTTCTTC.

The CDR3 sequence: CASSKVEGGSFF. In DNA form, the CDR3 reads TGTGCCAGCAGCAAAGTTGAGGGAGGATCGTTCTTC. The chain is built from TRBV21-1 and TRBJ2-1; the D call of TRBD2 is as the table states it, not checked on the DNA. TRBV21-1 is listed as a pseudogene. The CDR3 totals 12 residues.

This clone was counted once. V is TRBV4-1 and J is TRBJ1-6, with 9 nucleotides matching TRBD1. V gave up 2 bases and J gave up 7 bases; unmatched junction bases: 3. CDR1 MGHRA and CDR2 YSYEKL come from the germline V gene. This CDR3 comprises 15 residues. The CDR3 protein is CASSQPGQGNSPLHF. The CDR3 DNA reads TGCGCCAGCAGCCAACCCGGACAGGGGAATTCACCCCTCCACTTT.

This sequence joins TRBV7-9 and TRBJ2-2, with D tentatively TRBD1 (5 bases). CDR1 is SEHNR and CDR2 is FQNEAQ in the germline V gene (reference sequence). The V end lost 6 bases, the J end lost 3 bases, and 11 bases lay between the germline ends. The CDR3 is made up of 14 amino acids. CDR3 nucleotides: TGTGCCAGCAGAGGGGAAGGGGACACCGGGGAGCTGTTTTTT. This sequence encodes CASRGEGDTGELFF.

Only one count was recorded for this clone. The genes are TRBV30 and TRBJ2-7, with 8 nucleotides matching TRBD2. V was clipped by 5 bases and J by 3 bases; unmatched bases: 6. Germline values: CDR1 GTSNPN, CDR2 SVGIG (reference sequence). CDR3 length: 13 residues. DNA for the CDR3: TGTGCCTGGGAACACGGGAGGGGCTACGAGCAGTACTTC. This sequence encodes CAWEHGRGYEQYF. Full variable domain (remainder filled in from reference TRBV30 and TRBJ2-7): SQTIHQWPATLVQPVGSPLSLECTVEGTSNPNLYWYRQAAGRGLQLLFYSVGIGQISSEVPQNLSASRPQDRQFILSSKKLLLSDSGFYLCAWEHGRGYEQYFGPGTRLTVT.

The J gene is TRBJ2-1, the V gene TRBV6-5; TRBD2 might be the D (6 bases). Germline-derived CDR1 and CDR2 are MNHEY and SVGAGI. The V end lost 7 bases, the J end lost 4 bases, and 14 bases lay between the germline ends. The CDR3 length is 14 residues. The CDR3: CASMGGIRYNEQFF. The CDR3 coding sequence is TGTGCCAGCATGGGGGGTATAAGATACAATGAGCAGTTCTTC.